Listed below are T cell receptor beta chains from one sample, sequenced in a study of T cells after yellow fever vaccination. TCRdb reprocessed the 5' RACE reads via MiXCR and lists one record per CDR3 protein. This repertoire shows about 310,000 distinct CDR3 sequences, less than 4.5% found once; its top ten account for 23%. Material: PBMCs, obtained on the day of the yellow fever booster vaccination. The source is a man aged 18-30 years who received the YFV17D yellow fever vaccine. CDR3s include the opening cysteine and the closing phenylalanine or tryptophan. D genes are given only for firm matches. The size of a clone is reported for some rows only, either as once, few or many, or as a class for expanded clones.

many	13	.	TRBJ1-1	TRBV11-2	TGTGCCACGAGGGGGTGGGAGGACACTGAAGCTTTCTTT	CATRGWEDTEAFF
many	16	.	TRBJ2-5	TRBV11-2	TGTGCCAGCAGCCCTCCCCTGGGCAGGGACCAAGAGACCCAGTACTTC	CASSPPLGRDQETQYF
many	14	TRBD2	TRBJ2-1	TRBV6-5	TGTGCCAGCCAGACGGGGGGTGCCTACAATGAGCAGTTCTTC	CASQTGGAYNEQFF
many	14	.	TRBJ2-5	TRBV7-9	TGTGCCGTAGGACGGCAGGGCCCTCAAGAGACCCAGTACTTC	CAVGRQGPQETQYF
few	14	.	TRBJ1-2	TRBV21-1	TGTGCCAGCGGGGAGCCTTTGTCCTACTATGGCTACACCTTC	CASGEPLSYYGYTF
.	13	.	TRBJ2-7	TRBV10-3	TGTGCCACCCGACAGGCCAGCTCCTACGAGCAGTACTTC	CATRQASSYEQYF
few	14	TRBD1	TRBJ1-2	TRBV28	TGTGCCAGCAGACGGGACAGAAATAACTATGGCTACACCTTC	CASRRDRNNYGYTF
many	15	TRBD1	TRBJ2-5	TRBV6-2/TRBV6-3	TGTGCCAGCGGGGGAACAGGGGGCCCAAGTGAGACCCAGTACTTC	CASGGTGGPSETQYF
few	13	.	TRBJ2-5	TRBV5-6	TGTGCCAGCAGCACCTTCACTCGAGAGACCCAGTACTTC	CASSTFTRETQYF
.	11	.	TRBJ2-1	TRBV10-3	TGTGCCATCGCCGGGTACAATGAGCAGTTCTTC	CAIAGYNEQFF
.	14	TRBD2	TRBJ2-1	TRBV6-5	TGTGCCAGCAGCCTAGCGGGGGGGCTTAGTGAGCAGTTCTTC	CASSLAGGLSEQFF
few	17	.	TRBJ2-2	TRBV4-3	TGCGCCAGCAGCCAAGATAAAAATAGCCGAAACACCGGGGAGCTGTTTTTT	CASSQDKNSRNTGELFF
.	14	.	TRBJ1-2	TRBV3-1	TGTGCCAGCAGCCGACGGGCAACTAACTATGGCTACACCTTC	CASSRRATNYGYTF
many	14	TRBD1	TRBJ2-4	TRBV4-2	TGTGCCAGCAGCCAAGCGGGACAGGGAAACATTCAGTACTTC	CASSQAGQGNIQYF
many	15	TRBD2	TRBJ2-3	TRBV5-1	TGCGCCAGCAGCTTGGGCGGGGGGGATGGAGATACGCAGTATTTT	CASSLGGGDGDTQYF
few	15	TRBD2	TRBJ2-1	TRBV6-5	TGTGCCAGCAGTTACTCCAAGCGGGGGGGCCATGAGCAGTTCTTC	CASSYSKRGGHEQFF
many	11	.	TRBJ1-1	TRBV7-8	TGTGCCAGCAGCATAAGGGGTGAAGCTTTCTTT	CASSIRGEAFF
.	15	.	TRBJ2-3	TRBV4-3	TGCGCCAGCAGCCAAATACGGCGAGGCACAGATACGCAGTATTTT	CASSQIRRGTDTQYF
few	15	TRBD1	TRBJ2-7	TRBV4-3	TGCGCCAGCAGCCAAGCCGACAGGGGGCTCTACGAGCAGTACTTC	CASSQADRGLYEQYF
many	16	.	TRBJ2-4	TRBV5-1	TGCGCCAGCAGCTCCGGGGGGCTGTTAGCCAAAAACATTCAGTACTTC	CASSSGGLLAKNIQYF
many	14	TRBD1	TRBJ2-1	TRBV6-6	TGTGCCAGCAGCCGACAGGACAGGGCGGATGAGCAGTTCTTC	CASSRQDRADEQFF